The 32 T cell receptor beta chains below come from one sample, sequenced in a study of shared clonotypes between healthy human individuals. CD45RO-negative CD8 cells positively selected for CCR7 made up the naive population, which excluded terminally differentiated effector memory CD45RA+ cells. Sequencing was performed with immunoSEQ multiplex PCR; in TCRdb, only in-frame clones are kept and a portion is missing. The data hold about 2,100,000 clones, with approximately 94% observed a single time. Specimen: naive CD8+ T cells from PBMCs. Receptors were obtained from a man aged 18 to 29 in good health. Some clones in this sample may be carry-over from other donors' samples.

The V and J genes are TRBV6-5 and TRBJ2-7, with 7 positions matching TRBD2. J gave up 3 bases and V 4 bases, and 12 bases lay outside the gene matches. Germline CDR1 is MNHEY and CDR2 is SVGAGI. There are 16 residues in the CDR3. The CDR3 is CASSWGLADFFYEQYF. CDR3 DNA sequence: TGTGCCAGCAGTTGGGGCCTAGCGGACTTTTTCTACGAGCAGTACTTC.

This sequence joins TRBV28 and TRBJ2-3; 7 bases are a match to TRBD2. This CDR3 spans 19 amino acids. The ends lost 2 bases at V and 6 bases at J; junction bases unmatched: 20. Germline V gene sequence: CDR1 MDHEN, CDR2 SYDVKM. CDR3 nucleotides: TGTGCCAGCAGTTTAAAGTCAAGGAGCGGGATTAATCAAGGGGATACGCAGTATTTT. It translates to CASSLKSRSGINQGDTQYF.

The genes are TRBV9 and TRBJ2-3; D unclear. CDR3 length equals 14 residues. V gave up 2 bases and J gave up 2 bases, with 9 bases separating them. Germline CDR1 and CDR2: SGDLS and YYNGEE. This CDR3 is CASSVSGPTDTQYF. The CDR3 DNA sequence: TGTGCCAGCAGCGTTTCTGGGCCCACAGATACGCAGTATTTT.

This clone came up once. The V call is TRBV19, the J call TRBJ2-7; TRBD1 aligns across 7 bases. The CDR3 is 16 amino acids. Trimming took 7 bases from V and 2 from J; bases not matched to a gene: 14. Germline CDR1 is LNHDA and CDR2 is SQIVND (reference sequence). This CDR3 is CASTPGTAPGAYEQYF. The DNA of the CDR3 is TGTGCCAGTACTCCCGGGACAGCGCCCGGGGCCTACGAGCAGTACTTC.

This clone was seen just once. This chain links TRBV28 with TRBJ2-2, with D possibly matching TRBD1 (5 bases). The V end was cut by 8 bases, the J end by 10 bases, with 26 bases between. Per germline, CDR1 MDHEN and CDR2 SYDVKM. This CDR3 has 16 amino acids. The CDR3 is CASRDPRRGWGAELFF. The CDR3 DNA sequence: TGTGCCAGCCGCGACCCCAGACGCGGCTGGGGCGCGGAGCTGTTTTTT.

The chain couples TRBV11-2 to TRBJ2-7, with D perhaps given as TRBD1 or TRBD2 (6 bases each). This CDR3 comprises 15 residues. Germline lookup yields CDR1 SGHAT and CDR2 FQNNGV. Trimming removed 4 bases at V and 0 bases at J, with 13 bases between. The CDR3 DNA reads as TGTGCCAGCAGCTCGTTTGGGGGGCCCTCCTACGAGCAGTACTTC. Amino acids: CASSSFGGPSYEQYF.

The V and J genes are TRBV7-8 and TRBJ1-1; D may be TRBD1 (5 bases). From germline, CDR1 is SGHVS and CDR2 FQNEAQ. This CDR3 has 11 residues. V gave up 5 bases and J gave up 8 bases, with 9 bases separating them. CDR3 bases: TGTGCCAGCAGCCGGGGGGTAGAAGCTTTCTTT. This codes for CASSRGVEAFF.

The rearrangement uses TRBV9 and TRBJ2-7; 10 bases line up with TRBD1. Unmatched junction bases numbered 7, after V lost 3 bases and J lost 4 bases. The CDR3 is 15 residues long. Germline loops: CDR1 SGDLS, CDR2 YYNGEE. CDR3 loop: CASSGGSDRGYEQYF. Here the CDR3 DNA reads TGTGCCAGCAGCGGGGGCTCGGACAGGGGGTACGAGCAGTACTTC.

The chain joins TRBV7-9 to TRBJ1-2; tentative D call: TRBD1 (5 bases). CDR3 length: 13 residues. Germline CDR1 reads SEHNR; CDR2 reads FQNEAQ (reference sequence). Trimming took 5 bases from V and 8 from J, leaving 15 bases between them. This CDR3 reads CASSPVGEEGYTF. The DNA of the CDR3 is TGTGCCAGCAGCCCAGTGGGGGAGGAAGGCTACACCTTC.

The chain carries TRBV28 and TRBJ1-5; D is uncertain. V dropped 6 bases and J dropped 6 bases, with 9 bases sitting between them. CDR1 is MDHEN, CDR2 SYDVKM, per germline. The CDR3 spans 12 residues. The CDR3 DNA reads as TGTGCCAGCAGATGGGGAGGTCAGCCCCAGCATTTT. Its translation: CASRWGGQPQHF.

This clone came up once. The chain recombines TRBV7-9 with TRBJ2-1; 7 positions agree with TRBD2. The junction had 10 bases not matched to a gene; V was cut back by 2 bases and J by 6 bases. The CDR3 runs 16 residues. Germline assignment: CDR1 SEHNR and CDR2 FQNEAQ (reference sequence). For the CDR3, the DNA is TGTGCCAGCAGCTTAAGCGGGGCACATCCGGCCAATGAGCAGTTCTTC. Translating gives CASSLSGAHPANEQFF.

The V call is TRBV27, the J call TRBJ1-1; D uncertain. Per germline, CDR1 MNHEY and CDR2 SMNVEV (reference sequence). The ends were cut back, 3 bases at V and 0 bases at J, with 11 bases in the middle. This CDR3 contains 15 residues. Here the CDR3 reads CASSFSKQLNTEAFF. In DNA form, the CDR3 reads TGTGCCAGCAGTTTCTCTAAGCAATTGAACACTGAAGCTTTCTTT.

This clone has just one count. V gene TRBV25-1 combines with J gene TRBJ2-1, with 7 bases fitting TRBD1. The CDR3 is 13 residues long. V shed 3 bases and J 6 bases; nucleotides not matched to a gene: 2. Germline V gene sequence: CDR1 MGHDK, CDR2 SYGVNS. CDR3 coding DNA: TGTGCCAGCAGTGATTACAGGGGCAATGAGCAGTTCTTC. Encoded protein: CASSDYRGNEQFF.

This rearrangement joins TRBV9 to TRBJ2-4; 9 nucleotides align to TRBD2. Per the germline V gene, CDR1 is SGDLS and CDR2 is YYNGEE. This CDR3 is 16 amino acids long. J lost 0 bases, V lost 0 bases, and 1 base had no gene match. CDR3 nucleotide sequence: TGTGCCAGCAGCGTAGGGCGGGAGGGAGCCAAAAACATTCAGTACTTC. Amino acids: CASSVGREGAKNIQYF.

The CDR3 reads CASSQNGGNEQFF. CDR3 DNA sequence: TGCGCCAGCAGCCAGAATGGGGGGAATGAGCAGTTCTTC. The chain has TRBV4-1 and TRBJ2-1, with D possibly TRBD2 on 6 matching bases. This CDR3 is built from 13 residues. The V and J ends lost 3 bases and 7 bases respectively, with 10 bases between them. The germline gives CDR1 MGHRA, CDR2 YSYEKL.

In the case of this clone: Other DNA sequences within the sample encode an identical CDR3. This chain uses TRBV27 with TRBJ1-2; D unclear. This CDR3 comprises 13 residues. Germline V gene data show CDR1 as MNHEY and CDR2 as SMNVEV (reference sequence). V shed 3 bases and J shed 1 base, with 6 bases lying between them. The CDR3 is CASSLASNYGYTF. CDR3 DNA: TGTGCCAGCAGTTTGGCAAGTAACTATGGCTACACCTTC.

Of note for this clone: A read error may produce the germline difference seen at one junction end. This chain uses TRBV7-9 with TRBJ2-7; D is tentatively TRBD1 or TRBD2 (6 bases each). The CDR3 covers 13 residues. Germline V gene data show CDR1 as SEHNR and CDR2 as FQNEAQ (reference sequence). CDR3 region: CASSLSEGGSSNF. The CDR3 DNA sequence: TGTGCCAGCAGCCTCAGCGAAGGGGGGAGTTCAAACTTC.

V is TRBV6-4 and J is TRBJ1-3; tentatively, D is TRBD1 (6 bases). The germline gives CDR1 MRHNA, CDR2 SNTAGT. The V gene lost 8 bases and the J gene lost 1 base, with 9 bases spanning the gap. The CDR3 loop spans 13 amino acids. The CDR3 sequence is CASEGGSGNTIYF. In DNA, the CDR3 is TGTGCCAGCGAGGGGGGTTCTGGAAACACCATATATTTT.

The genes are TRBV7-9 and TRBJ2-1, with 8 bases identical to TRBD1. Germline assignment: CDR1 SEHNR and CDR2 FQNEAQ (reference sequence). J gave up 7 bases and V 4 bases, and 12 bases lay outside the gene matches. The CDR3 consists of 16 residues. The CDR3 spells CASSSPGTGRVNEQFF. CDR3 nucleotides: TGTGCCAGCAGCTCACCCGGGACAGGTAGGGTGAATGAGCAGTTCTTC.

The chain carries TRBV7-9 and TRBJ2-5, with D maybe TRBD2 (7 bases). Germline V CDR1 and CDR2: SEHNR, FQNEAQ (reference sequence). The CDR3 contains 15 residues. V lost 3 bases and J lost 1, with 12 bases in between. The CDR3 here is CASSLGGGAQETQYF. The CDR3 nucleotides are TGTGCCAGCAGCTTGGGAGGGGGGGCCCAAGAGACCCAGTACTTC.

V usage is TRBV27 and J usage is TRBJ2-2; possibly TRBD1 for D (6 bases). V was clipped by 1 base and J by 4 bases, with 16 bases between them. Germline V gene data show CDR1 as MNHEY and CDR2 as SMNVEV (reference sequence). This CDR3 has 17 residues. CDR3: CASSLWFGTPSTGELFF. CDR3 in DNA: TGTGCCAGCAGTTTATGGTTCGGGACACCCAGCACCGGGGAGCTGTTTTTT.

V and J are TRBV11-2 and TRBJ2-3; 8 positions match TRBD2. The CDR3 sequence is 14 residues long. Unmatched junction bases numbered 6, after V lost 5 bases and J lost 5 bases. Germline CDR1 SGHAT, CDR2 FQNNGV. The CDR3 spells CASSPWREVDTQYF. Here the CDR3 DNA reads TGTGCCAGCAGCCCCTGGCGGGAGGTAGATACGCAGTATTTT.

The J gene is TRBJ1-1, the V gene TRBV11-1, with 7 bases aligning to TRBD1. The CDR3 sequence is 15 residues long. From germline, CDR1 is SGHAT and CDR2 FQDESV (reference sequence). J gave up 1 base and V 6 bases, and 8 bases lay outside the gene matches. The CDR3, as DNA: TGTGCCAGCAGACACTGGGACAGCCAGAACACTGAAGCTTTCTTT. Its translation is CASRHWDSQNTEAFF.

The chain has TRBV5-1 and TRBJ2-7, with a possible D match to TRBD1 (6 bases). From germline, CDR1 is SGHRS and CDR2 YFSETQ. The CDR3 totals 15 residues. V lost 3 bases to trimming and J lost 7 bases, with 20 bases between them. Written as DNA, the CDR3 is TGCGCCAGCAGCTCAAAAAGGGGACATTCGGGGGAGCAGTACTTC. Its protein is CASSSKRGHSGEQYF.

The chain couples TRBV7-9 to TRBJ2-7, with no clear D. This CDR3 contains 13 residues. Between the trimmed V and J ends, which lost 4 bases and 2 bases, there was a span of 9 bases. Germline V gives CDR1 SEHNR, CDR2 FQNEAQ (reference sequence). The CDR3 protein is CASSYSHAYEQYF. CDR3 DNA: TGTGCCAGCAGCTACTCACACGCCTACGAGCAGTACTTC.

In its sample, this clone was seen once. Other DNA sequences within the sample encode an identical CDR3. The J gene is TRBJ1-1, the V gene TRBV27, with D possibly matching TRBD1 (5 bases). The germline CDR1 and CDR2 sequences are MNHEY and SMNVEV (reference sequence). The CDR3 spans 13 residues. V lost 5 bases, J lost 1 base, and 8 bases lay in between. This chain's CDR3 is CASSLRGNTEAFF. CDR3 bases: TGTGCCAGCAGTCTAAGGGGGAACACTGAAGCTTTCTTT.

The chain carries TRBV4-3 and TRBJ2-2, with 9 nucleotides matching TRBD1. The V segment lost 5 bases and the J segment 5 bases; nucleotides outside the gene matches: 3. The CDR3 runs 14 residues. Germline V gene lookup returns CDR1 LGHNA and CDR2 YSLEER. DNA of the CDR3: TGCGCCAGCAGCGCCGGGACAGGGACCGGGGAGCTGTTTTTT. Protein: CASSAGTGTGELFF.

This clone has a single count. This rearrangement joins TRBV4-1 to TRBJ2-1, with TRBD1 identical over 10 bases. Unmatched junction bases numbered 5, after V lost 4 bases and J lost 5 bases. CDR1 is MGHRA, CDR2 YSYEKL, per germline. The CDR3 covers 15 residues. The CDR3 bases are TGCGCCAGCAGCCCGAGGACAGGGGGGCACAATGAGCAGTTCTTC. Its protein is CASSPRTGGHNEQFF.

The chain carries TRBV27 and TRBJ2-4, with TRBD1 identical over 8 bases. The V gene's germline CDR1 is MNHEY and CDR2 SMNVEV (reference sequence). The CDR3 totals 16 residues. The trim removed 0 bases at V and 0 bases at J, leaving 1 base unmatched. The CDR3 loop reads CASSLSRGLAKNIQYF. Written as DNA, the CDR3 is TGTGCCAGCAGTTTATCCAGGGGGCTAGCCAAAAACATTCAGTACTTC.

The chain combines TRBV7-9 with TRBJ1-2, with D unresolved. The V gene's germline CDR1 is SEHNR and CDR2 FQNEAQ (reference sequence). Trimming removed 0 bases from V and 5 bases from J, with 13 bases in between. The CDR3 consists of 15 residues. CDR3 sequence (DNA): TGTGCCAGCAGCTTAGCGTTTTTCTCGGGGTATGGCTACACCTTC. Translation gives CASSLAFFSGYGYTF. Supplemented by reference TRBV7-9 and TRBJ1-2, the full variable domain reads DTGVSQNPRHKITKRGQNVTFRCDPISEHNRLYWYRQTLGQGPEFLTYFQNEAQLEKSRLLSDRFSAERPKGSFSTLEIQRTEQGDSAMYLCASSLAFFSGYGYTFGSGTRLTVV.

The chain combines TRBV11-1 with TRBJ2-4; the D is unclear. CDR1 and CDR2 (germline): SGHAT, FQDESV (reference sequence). The CDR3 is made up of 15 amino acids. Trimming shortened V by 1 base and J by 1 base, and 8 bases separated the two germline ends. CDR3 coding DNA: TGTGCCAGCAGCTTAGGGGGATTTGCCAAAAACATTCAGTACTTC. Translating it yields CASSLGGFAKNIQYF.

A few counts support this clone. J is TRBJ1-2 and V is TRBV29-1, with TRBD1 as a possible D gene (5 bases). V was trimmed by 0 bases and J by 6 bases, leaving 11 bases between them. The CDR3 is made up of 13 amino acids. CDR1 and CDR2 from the germline V gene are SQVTM and ANQGSEA. In nucleotides, the CDR3 is TGCAGCGTTGAAGATTCAGGGCGTCATGGCTACACCTTC. Protein product: CSVEDSGRHGYTF.